The 30 T cell receptor beta chains below were found in one sample sequenced in a study of beta chain features in type 1 diabetes. Study-wide findings and caveats: When Type 1 diabetes patients were examined, their TCRB CDR3s proved moderately but significantly shorter in all four CD4+ subsets.

The authors reverse transcribed all of the isolated RNA, so sequencing captured expressed TCRB transcripts. The table came from immunoSEQ multiplex PCR; TCRdb's copy has only in-frame clones and leaves some out. The sample lists some 700,000 clones; around an eighth were seen once. No antigen has been assigned to these receptors. Input material: naive CD4+ T cells from blood. The source of these receptors is a man in his late teens or twenties with type 1 diabetes.

This clone was seen more than once but under ten times. The CDR3 reads CASTGGPVPNIQYF. The CDR3 bases are TGTGCCAGCACCGGGGGGCCGGTCCCCAACATTCAGTACTTC. This chain uses TRBV7-9 with TRBJ2-4, with a weak D call TRBD2 (7 bases). CDR3 length: 14 residues. Germline CDR1 and CDR2: SEHNR and FQNEAQ (reference sequence). Trimming cost V 7 bases and J 7 bases, with 17 bases left between them.

The chain uses TRBV6-5 and TRBJ1-5, with 9 bases matching TRBD1. CDR3 length: 13 amino acids. The germline V gene has CDR1 MNHEY and CDR2 SVGAGI. Trimming cost V 6 bases and J 4 bases; bases outside gene matches: 1. The CDR3 region has the DNA TGTGCCAGCAGGGGGACAGGGAATCAGCCCCAGCATTTT. It translates to CASRGTGNQPQHF.

This clone was seen a few times. V is TRBV15 and J is TRBJ2-2; the D gene could be TRBD1 or TRBD2 (5 bases each). This CDR3 region has 18 residues. Between the trimmed V and J ends, which lost 0 bases and 1 base, there was a span of 15 bases. CDR1 and CDR2 from the germline V gene are LNHNV and YYDKDF (reference sequence). The CDR3 sequence: CATSRDKLGDLNTGELFF. CDR3 DNA sequence: TGTGCCACCAGCAGAGATAAGTTGGGGGACCTGAACACCGGGGAGCTGTTTTTT.

This sequence joins TRBV5-4 and TRBJ1-3; 7 nucleotides agree with TRBD1. There are 15 residues in the CDR3. The ends lost 4 bases at V and 4 bases at J; junction bases unmatched: 8. In germline, CDR1 is SGHNT, CDR2 YYREEE (reference sequence). The CDR3 region has the DNA TGTGCCAGCAGCATGAAGACAGGGAGGGGAAACACCATATATTTT. It is translated as CASSMKTGRGNTIYF.

The V gene is TRBV12-5, the J gene TRBJ2-2, with no clear D. Per germline, CDR1 LGHNT and CDR2 FRNRAP. V lost 7 bases, J lost 0 bases, and 3 bases lay in between. The CDR3 is 12 amino acids. CDR3 DNA: TGTGCTAGTGCCCCGAACACCGGGGAGCTGTTTTTT. This translates into CASAPNTGELFF.

In this sample, this clone turned up a few times. The V gene is TRBV29-1, the J gene TRBJ1-2; 10 bases fit TRBD1. Looked up from germline, CDR1 is SQVTM and CDR2 is ANQGSEA. V shed 7 bases, J shed 7 bases, and the junction held 6 bases outside the gene matches. The CDR3 has 12 residues. The CDR3 DNA reads as TGCAGCGCCCCGGGACAGGGGTTTGGCTACACCTTC. Its translation: CSAPGQGFGYTF. Together with reference TRBV29-1 and TRBJ1-2, the CDR3 gives the full variable domain: SAVISQKPSRDICQRGTSLTIQCQVDSQVTMMFWYRQQPGQSLTLIATANQGSEATYESGFVIDKFPISRPNLTFSTLTVSNMSPEDSSIYLCSAPGQGFGYTFGSGTRLTVV.

This rearrangement joins TRBV7-2 to TRBJ2-5; D is uncertain. CDR1 is SGHTA, CDR2 FQGNSA, per germline. The CDR3 length is 17 residues. V shed 5 bases and J shed 4 bases, with 23 bases lying between them. Here the CDR3 DNA reads TGTGCCAGCAGCCCGCCTTGGTCGGAGTTCACGGGAGAGACCCAGTACTTC. Translated: CASSPPWSEFTGETQYF. Filled out from reference TRBV7-2 and TRBJ2-5, the complete variable domain reads GAGVSQSPSNKVTEKGKDVELRCDPISGHTALYWYRQSLGQGLEFLIYFQGNSAPDKSGLPSDRFSAERTGGSVSTLTIQRTQQEDSAVYLCASSPPWSEFTGETQYFGPGTRLLVL.

This clone was observed a handful of times. The chain is built from TRBV6-5 and TRBJ1-6; the D gene is possibly TRBD1 (5 bases). V was shortened by 5 bases and J by 7 bases, with 12 bases between the two germline ends. This CDR3 has 14 residues. Per the germline V gene, CDR1 is MNHEY and CDR2 is SVGAGI. The CDR3 protein is CASSPRGVNSPLHF. In DNA form, the CDR3 reads TGTGCCAGCAGTCCCCGGGGGGTAAATTCACCCCTCCACTTT.

This clone has a handful of counts. V gene TRBV7-9 combines with J gene TRBJ1-4; D unresolved. This CDR3 spans 13 amino acids. Germline CDR1 is SEHNR and CDR2 is FQNEAQ (reference sequence). Trimming shortened V by 1 base and J by 7 bases, and 7 bases separated the two germline ends. CDR3 sequence reads: CASSLEQIEKLFF. Here the CDR3 DNA reads TGTGCCAGCAGCTTAGAACAGATTGAAAAACTGTTTTTT.

This clone was seen only a few times. The V and J genes are TRBV5-1 and TRBJ1-2; perhaps TRBD1 as D (5 bases). The V end was cut by 4 bases, the J end by 7 bases, with 11 bases between. This CDR3 is built from 12 residues. CDR1 is SGHRS and CDR2 is YFSETQ in the germline V gene. For the CDR3, the DNA is TGCGCCAGCAGCGGGTCCGGGGCTGGCTACACCTTC. Amino acids: CASSGSGAGYTF. The full variable domain, in which reference TRBV5-1 and TRBJ1-2 provide the parts outside the CDR3, is KAGVTQTPRYLIKTRGQQVTLSCSPISGHRSVSWYQQTPGQGLQFLFEYFSETQRNKGNFPGRFSGRQFSNSRSEMNVSTLELGDSALYLCASSGSGAGYTFGSGTRLTVV.

The rearrangement joins TRBV5-1 to TRBJ2-1; 9 bases are a match to TRBD2. CDR3 length equals 15 residues. Germline lookup yields CDR1 SGHRS and CDR2 YFSETQ. The junction had 2 bases not matched to a gene; V was cut back by 0 bases and J by 4 bases. For the CDR3, the DNA is TGCGCCAGCAGCTTGGTTACTAGCGGGTACAATGAGCAGTTCTTC. Its protein product is CASSLVTSGYNEQFF.

A remark on this clone: Other DNA sequences in the same sample also yield this CDR3. This chain connects TRBV6-6 to TRBJ1-1, with D possibly TRBD1 on 6 matching bases. CDR3 length: 13 residues. Per the germline V gene, CDR1 is MNHNY and CDR2 is SVGAGI (reference sequence). The V gene lost 6 bases and the J gene lost 2 bases, with 10 bases spanning the gap. CDR3 sequence: CASSQGLNTEAFF. The CDR3 DNA reads TGTGCCAGCAGCCAGGGGCTCAACACTGAAGCTTTCTTT.

There are a few counts of this clone. The V call is TRBV5-1, the J call TRBJ1-1; 8 bases fit TRBD1. V gave up 4 bases and J gave up 7 bases; unmatched junction bases: 3. The CDR3 totals 12 residues. Germline V gene data show CDR1 as SGHRS and CDR2 as YFSETQ. The CDR3 spells CASSIDRGEAFF. CDR3 bases: TGCGCCAGCAGCATCGACAGGGGTGAAGCTTTCTTT. The variable domain in full, with the rest retrieved from reference TRBV5-1 and TRBJ1-1, is KAGVTQTPRYLIKTRGQQVTLSCSPISGHRSVSWYQQTPGQGLQFLFEYFSETQRNKGNFPGRFSGRQFSNSRSEMNVSTLELGDSALYLCASSIDRGEAFFGQGTRLTVV.

The rearrangement uses TRBV5-1 and TRBJ2-1; D is ambiguous. The CDR3 covers 12 residues. Germline V gene lookup returns CDR1 SGHRS and CDR2 YFSETQ. The germline V and J ends were trimmed by 5 bases and 4 bases, with 7 bases remaining between them. The CDR3 protein is CASSGHYNEQFF. The DNA of the CDR3 is TGCGCCAGCAGTGGGCATTACAATGAGCAGTTCTTC.

In this sample, this clone turned up a few times. The J gene is TRBJ1-3, the V gene TRBV30, with D possibly TRBD1 on 6 matching bases. Trimming took off 1 base at V and 3 bases at J, with 19 bases between the two ends. This CDR3 is built from 17 residues. Germline V CDR1 and CDR2: GTSNPN, SVGIG (reference sequence). CDR3 region: CAWSEMWGGDLGNTIYF. The CDR3 DNA reads as TGTGCCTGGAGTGAAATGTGGGGGGGCGACCTTGGAAACACCATATATTTT.

This clone was seen a few times. The rearrangement links TRBV25-1 to TRBJ2-5; D unresolved. V lost 3 bases to trimming and J lost 3 bases, with 11 bases between them. This CDR3 region has 14 residues. CDR1 and CDR2 (germline): MGHDK, SYGVNS. The CDR3 nucleotides read TGTGCCAGCAGTGAGCAGGCGGTGGAAGAGACCCAGTACTTC. It translates to CASSEQAVEETQYF.

The chain combines TRBV15 with TRBJ2-1, with TRBD2 matching 7 bases. The CDR3 runs 15 residues. Trimming at V came to 3 bases and at J to 3 bases, leaving 5 bases not matched to a gene. Germline lookup yields CDR1 LNHNV and CDR2 YYDKDF (reference sequence). CDR3 nucleotide sequence: TGTGCCACCAGCAGGGAGCGGGGAATCTACAATGAGCAGTTCTTC. Translated, it gives CATSRERGIYNEQFF.

This clone was observed a few times. The chain combines TRBV30 with TRBJ2-3; D ambiguous. Trimming shortened V by 8 bases and J by 3 bases, and 9 bases separated the two germline ends. The CDR3 is 11 amino acids. Germline V lookup: CDR1 GTSNPN, CDR2 SVGIG (reference sequence). CDR3 sequence (DNA): TGTGCCCAAGGTCGGACAGATACGCAGTATTTT. Encoded protein: CAQGRTDTQYF.

This clone was counted only a few times. The chain couples TRBV7-9 to TRBJ2-3; 10 nucleotides agree with TRBD1. The CDR3 has 15 amino acids. The germline gives CDR1 SEHNR, CDR2 FQNEAQ (reference sequence). J was trimmed by 4 bases and V by 5 bases; bases with no gene match: 6. The CDR3 loop reads CASSQGQGTSDTQYF. CDR3 bases: TGTGCCAGCAGCCAGGGACAGGGGACCTCAGATACGCAGTATTTT.

The sample holds a few counts of this clone. The same CDR3 can be traced to other DNA sequences in this sample. This rearrangement joins TRBV4-1 to TRBJ1-2, with TRBD1 matching over 7 bases. CDR3 length equals 14 residues. J was trimmed by 2 bases and V by 0 bases; bases with no gene match: 0. In germline, CDR1 is MGHRA, CDR2 YSYEKL. Here the CDR3 reads CASSQDRGNYGYTF. CDR3 bases: TGCGCCAGCAGCCAAGACAGGGGGAACTATGGCTACACCTTC.

V usage is TRBV29-1 and J usage is TRBJ1-3, with TRBD1 identical over 7 bases. Germline values: CDR1 SQVTM, CDR2 ANQGSEA. V lost 7 bases, J lost 4 bases, and 7 bases stayed unmatched. This CDR3 has 13 amino acids. The CDR3 DNA sequence: TGCAGCGGGAGACAGGGCGGAGGAAACACCATATATTTT. As protein: CSGRQGGGNTIYF.

The rearrangement joins TRBV11-2 to TRBJ1-2, with TRBD1 matching over 9 bases. The CDR3 spans 17 residues. J was trimmed by 2 bases and V by 5 bases; bases with no gene match: 12. Germline loops: CDR1 SGHAT, CDR2 FQNNGV. The CDR3 coding sequence is TGTGCCAGCAGCCCCTTACAGGGGGCCATTCCAAACTATGGCTACACCTTC. It codes for CASSPLQGAIPNYGYTF. Full variable domain (rest looked up from reference TRBV11-2 and TRBJ1-2): EAGVAQSPRYKIIEKRQSVAFWCNPISGHATLYWYQQILGQGPKLLIQFQNNGVVDDSQLPKDRFSAERLKGVDSTLKIQPAKLEDSAVYLCASSPLQGAIPNYGYTFGSGTRLTVV.

This clone was counted between two and nine times. Other DNA sequences in this sample translate to the same CDR3. The chain joins TRBV30 to TRBJ2-7, with 8 nucleotides matching TRBD1. Trimming cost V 5 bases and J 0 bases; bases outside gene matches: 6. There are 14 residues in the CDR3. Germline V gene data show CDR1 as GTSNPN and CDR2 as SVGIG (reference sequence). CDR3 amino acids: CAWGQGPNSYEQYF. The CDR3 DNA reads TGTGCCTGGGGACAGGGCCCCAACTCCTACGAGCAGTACTTC.

The V and J genes are TRBV7-2 and TRBJ1-2; D remains ambiguous. Germline assignment: CDR1 SGHTA and CDR2 FQGNSA. The CDR3 spans 11 residues. The V and J ends lost 0 bases and 8 bases respectively, with 4 bases between them. CDR3 in DNA: TGTGCCAGCAGCTTAGCATGGGGCTACACCTTC. Translation: CASSLAWGYTF.

The rearrangement joins TRBV29-1 to TRBJ1-2; a possible D gene is TRBD1 (5 bases). This CDR3 has 14 amino acids. Germline lookup yields CDR1 SQVTM and CDR2 ANQGSEA. The germline V and J ends were trimmed by 8 bases and 0 bases, with 16 bases remaining between them. The CDR3 spells CSSDTGSANYGYTF. CDR3 in DNA: TGCAGCTCCGACACAGGTTCAGCTAACTATGGCTACACCTTC.

This chain joins TRBV7-9 and TRBJ1-1, with a weak D call TRBD1 (6 bases). Looked up from germline, CDR1 is SEHNR and CDR2 is FQNEAQ (reference sequence). V was pared by 5 bases and J by 1 base, with 11 bases between. The CDR3 spans 14 residues. This CDR3 is CASSLPGANTEAFF. The CDR3 region has the DNA TGTGCCAGCAGCCTACCAGGGGCGAACACTGAAGCTTTCTTT.

This clone has only a few counts. The J gene is TRBJ1-3, the V gene TRBV4-1; TRBD1 matches 9 bases. J gave up 8 bases and V 2 bases, and 7 bases lay outside the gene matches. Germline values: CDR1 MGHRA, CDR2 YSYEKL. The CDR3 is made up of 15 amino acids. The chain's CDR3 is CASSQRTGDRDTIYF. Here the CDR3 DNA reads TGCGCCAGCAGCCAAAGGACAGGGGATCGGGACACCATATATTTT.

V gene TRBV30 combines with J gene TRBJ1-4; the D is unclear. The CDR3 consists of 14 residues. Trimming removed 0 bases from V and 7 bases from J, with 12 bases in between. Germline values: CDR1 GTSNPN, CDR2 SVGIG (reference sequence). The CDR3 nucleotides read TGTGCCTGGAGTGTAAACGGAGGCGGTGAAAAACTGTTTTTT. Translation: CAWSVNGGGEKLFF.

To note about this clone: The same CDR3 can be traced to other DNA sequences in this sample. CDR3 region: CASSLGDFSYEQYF. CDR3 DNA: TGCGCCAGCAGCTTGGGCGACTTCTCCTACGAGCAGTACTTC. The V call is TRBV5-1, the J call TRBJ2-7, with D uncertain. Germline CDR1 SGHRS, CDR2 YFSETQ. V lost 0 bases to trimming and J lost 0 bases, with 7 bases between them. This CDR3 has 14 amino acids.

V gene TRBV9 combines with J gene TRBJ2-7; TRBD1 agrees at 7 bases. The V gene's germline CDR1 is SGDLS and CDR2 YYNGEE. Trimming removed 3 bases from V and 5 bases from J; junction bases left unmatched: 5. The CDR3 is made up of 13 amino acids. CDR3 region: CASSARQGHEQYF. In DNA, the CDR3 is TGTGCCAGCAGCGCCCGACAGGGCCACGAGCAGTACTTC.